A single sample gave rise to the 14 T cell receptor beta chains below, sequenced in a study of technical replicates of blood from several donors. TCRdb's table, derived via immunoSEQ multiplex PCR, lists solely in-frame clones and lacks some. The sample records 75,000 to 90,000 clones, 85% to 95% being singletons. Specimen: T cells isolated from PBMCs. These receptors came from a human donor in good health.

V gene TRBV2 combines with J gene TRBJ1-1, with D possibly matching TRBD1 (5 bases). CDR1 and CDR2 from the germline V gene are SNHLY and FYNNEI. The CDR3 extends over 13 amino acids. The V gene lost 3 bases and the J gene lost 4 bases, with 9 bases spanning the gap. The CDR3 loop is CASSDRELTEAFF. DNA of the CDR3: TGTGCCAGCAGTGACAGGGAACTCACTGAAGCTTTCTTT.

This clone was seen only once. The J gene is TRBJ2-1, the V gene TRBV7-9; 7 nucleotides agree with TRBD2. The CDR3 is 16 residues long. V lost 6 bases to trimming and J lost 5 bases; unmatched junction nucleotides: 13. Germline V lookup: CDR1 SEHNR, CDR2 FQNEAQ (reference sequence). CDR3: CASRIKPSGTHNEQFF. The CDR3 DNA sequence: TGTGCCAGCAGGATAAAGCCTAGCGGAACCCACAATGAGCAGTTCTTC.

V gene TRBV9 combines with J gene TRBJ2-1; D is perhaps TRBD1 (6 bases). The CDR3 totals 11 residues. Trimming shortened V by 7 bases and J by 10 bases, and 12 bases separated the two germline ends. CDR1 and CDR2 from the germline V gene are SGDLS and YYNGEE. The DNA for the CDR3 is TGTGCCAGCGGAATCGGGACAGAGCAGTTCTTC. Its protein product is CASGIGTEQFF.

This rearrangement joins TRBV28 to TRBJ1-5, with D perhaps matching TRBD1 (5 bases). The ends were cut back, 3 bases at V and 3 bases at J, with 6 bases in the middle. CDR1 is MDHEN and CDR2 is SYDVKM in the germline V gene. This CDR3 is built from 13 residues. CDR3 DNA: TGTGCCAGCAGTTTCGGACACAATCAGCCCCAGCATTTT. Translation: CASSFGHNQPQHF.

The chain carries TRBV7-9 and TRBJ1-4, with 9 bases identical to TRBD1. The CDR3 contains 14 residues. V lost 5 bases, J lost 6 bases, and 4 bases stayed unmatched. The germline V gene has CDR1 SEHNR and CDR2 FQNEAQ (reference sequence). The CDR3, as DNA: TGTGCCAGCAGCCGGACAGGGGCTTATGAAAAACTGTTTTTT. Translating gives CASSRTGAYEKLFF.

The chain carries TRBV6-6 and TRBJ1-1; 9 bases are a match to TRBD1. This CDR3 contains 15 residues. CDR1 and CDR2 (germline): MNHNY, SVGAGI (reference sequence). The trim removed 9 bases at V and 3 bases at J, leaving 11 bases unmatched. CDR3 bases: TGTGCCAGTGGGGGGCCGTGGACAGGGGACACTGAAGCTTTCTTT. Translated: CASGGPWTGDTEAFF.

The chain uses TRBV28 and TRBJ1-4, with 11 bases lining up with TRBD1. Germline CDR1 reads MDHEN; CDR2 reads SYDVKM. V lost 4 bases and J lost 0; bases outside the gene matches: 4. This CDR3 is 17 amino acids long. CDR3 DNA sequence: TGTGCCAGCAGTTATCCGGGACAGGGGGCAACTAATGAAAAACTGTTTTTT. It encodes CASSYPGQGATNEKLFF.

This clone is medium-sized. The chain carries TRBV19 and TRBJ1-1; TRBD1 is a possible D gene (6 bases). The CDR3 has 15 amino acids. The V gene's germline CDR1 is LNHDA and CDR2 SQIVND (reference sequence). Trimming stripped 3 bases from V and 7 bases from J, with 18 bases between. The CDR3 loop is CASSIRKAGDGEAFF. In nucleotides, the CDR3 is TGTGCCAGTAGTATTCGTAAGGCAGGGGATGGTGAAGCTTTCTTT. Using reference TRBV19 and TRBJ1-1 for the parts outside the CDR3, the full variable domain is DGGITQSPKYLFRKEGQNVTLSCEQNLNHDAMYWYRQDPGQGLRLIYYSQIVNDFQKGDIAEGYSVSREKKESFPLTVTSAQKNPTAFYLCASSIRKAGDGEAFFGQGTRLTVV.

CDR3 sequence (DNA): TGCGCCAGCAGCTTGGCCCGAGGCCGTTCCTACAATGAGCAGTTCTTC. It specifies CASSLARGRSYNEQFF. The chain recombines TRBV5-1 with TRBJ2-1; no reliable D call. The germline V gene has CDR1 SGHRS and CDR2 YFSETQ. Trimming stripped 0 bases from V and 1 base from J, with 11 bases between. This CDR3 contains 16 residues.

The V gene is TRBV30, the J gene TRBJ1-3, with a possible D match to TRBD1 (6 bases). Germline loops: CDR1 GTSNPN, CDR2 SVGIG (reference sequence). V lost 6 bases, J lost 2 bases, and 14 bases lay in between. The CDR3 runs to 14 residues. The CDR3 DNA reads TGTGCCTGTCAATCCTCAGGGGCTGGAAACACCATATATTTT. Translated: CACQSSGAGNTIYF.

The chain carries TRBV7-3 and TRBJ1-2, with D unclear. The CDR3 totals 14 residues. V gave up 4 bases and J gave up 6 bases, with 15 bases separating them. Germline loops: CDR1 SGHTA, CDR2 FQGTGA. This chain's CDR3 is CASSSNPGFDGYTF. Here the CDR3 DNA reads TGTGCCAGCAGCTCAAATCCGGGTTTTGATGGCTACACCTTC.

The CDR3 coding sequence is TGTGCCATCGCTACTGGGGCAGCTGGAAACACCATATATTTT. Amino acids: CAIATGAAGNTIYF. The chain recombines TRBV10-3 with TRBJ1-3, with a tentative D call TRBD1 (5 bases). In germline, CDR1 is ENHRY, CDR2 SYGVKD. The CDR3 loop spans 14 amino acids. V lost 8 bases and J lost 2, with 13 bases in between.

This chain links TRBV20-1 with TRBJ2-3; no definite D call. The V end was cut by 5 bases, the J end by 6 bases, with 9 bases between. Germline V CDR1 and CDR2: DFQATT, SNEGSKA (reference sequence). The CDR3 extends over 11 amino acids. The DNA for the CDR3 is TGCAGTGCTCGGTTCCGGGATACGCAGTATTTT. It codes for CSARFRDTQYF.

The V call is TRBV27, the J call TRBJ2-7; 8 bases map to TRBD1. V lost 8 bases to trimming and J lost 7 bases; unmatched junction nucleotides: 13. Germline loops: CDR1 MNHEY, CDR2 SMNVEV (reference sequence). The CDR3 contains 14 residues. The CDR3 coding sequence is TGTGCCAGCTCGGACAGGGCCATATTAGGGGAGCAGTACTTC. Translated, it gives CASSDRAILGEQYF.